The 23 T cell receptor beta chains in this list originate from one sample, sequenced in a study of a mutant IDH1 vaccine in newly diagnosed glioma. Time point specified: week 11, during vaccination. Doses comprised 300 ug of mutant IDH1 20-mer peptide each, plus topical imiquimod. Profiling relied on immunoSEQ multiplex PCR, and the TCRdb table lists in-frame clones only, not all of them. There are some 30,000 clones in the sample; 90% occur only once, and under 25% lies in the top ten. These receptors have no known antigen. Sequenced here: PBMCs, sampled from a glioma patient whose treatment included an IDH1 peptide vaccine. These receptors were collected from a man younger than 35 with glioma.

The V call is TRBV5-4, the J call TRBJ2-7, with D possibly being TRBD1 (5 bases). Trimming shortened V by 1 base and J by 6 bases, and 11 bases separated the two germline ends. In germline, CDR1 is SGHNT, CDR2 YYREEE (reference sequence). This CDR3 has 13 residues. As DNA, the CDR3 is TGTGCCAGCAGCTTGACAGGACCCGCCGAGCAGTACTTC. Its translation: CASSLTGPAEQYF.

V usage is TRBV5-4 and J usage is TRBJ2-7, with unresolved D. CDR1 and CDR2 (germline): SGHNT, YYREEE (reference sequence). V dropped 1 base and J dropped 5 bases, with 13 bases sitting between them. This CDR3 comprises 14 residues. The CDR3 bases are TGTGCCAGCAGCTTGATCCTCAGGCCCGACGAGCAGTACTTC. This gives the protein CASSLILRPDEQYF.

The V gene is TRBV2, the J gene TRBJ1-1, with a possible D match to TRBD1 (5 bases). CDR3 length equals 13 residues. The V gene lost 8 bases and the J gene lost 2 bases, with 12 bases spanning the gap. CDR1 is SNHLY and CDR2 is FYNNEI in the germline V gene. The CDR3, as DNA: TGTGCCAGCCACCGGGACCTCAACACTGAAGCTTTCTTT. This translates into CASHRDLNTEAFF.

The genes are TRBV19 and TRBJ1-4, with TRBD1 as a possible D gene (5 bases). Trimming left V 4 bases short and J 5 bases short, with 11 bases between. Germline loops: CDR1 LNHDA, CDR2 SQIVND (reference sequence). The CDR3 length is 14 residues. The CDR3 protein is CASSSRGVNEKLFF. The DNA of the CDR3 is TGTGCCAGTAGTAGCCGGGGGGTAAATGAAAAACTGTTTTTT.

The rearrangement joins TRBV28 to TRBJ2-7; 9 bases agree with TRBD2. CDR1 MDHEN and CDR2 SYDVKM come from the germline V gene. J lost 3 bases, V lost 6 bases, and 6 bases had no gene match. This CDR3 comprises 14 residues. The CDR3 region is CASRGLALDYEQYF. CDR3 sequence (DNA): TGTGCCAGCAGAGGACTAGCGCTAGACTACGAGCAGTACTTC.

The genes are TRBV5-1 and TRBJ2-5; 7 bases are a match to TRBD1. The J call may be incorrect, as the DNA end agrees better with TRBJ2-7. This CDR3 spans 18 amino acids. CDR1 SGHRS and CDR2 YFSETQ come from the germline V gene. CDR3 region: CASSLARLQGTGSYEQYF. The DNA for the CDR3 is TGCGCCAGCAGCTTGGCCCGATTACAGGGGACCGGTTCCTACGAGCAGTACTTC.

V gene TRBV30 combines with J gene TRBJ1-2; the D gene is possibly TRBD1 (6 bases). The CDR3 is 14 amino acids. V was clipped by 2 bases and J by 0 bases, with 10 bases between them. Germline assignment: CDR1 GTSNPN and CDR2 SVGIG (reference sequence). CDR3 loop: CAWSTGQSNYGYTF. DNA for the CDR3: TGTGCCTGGAGTACCGGACAGTCTAACTATGGCTACACCTTC. Filled out from reference TRBV30 and TRBJ1-2, the complete variable domain reads SQTIHQWPATLVQPVGSPLSLECTVEGTSNPNLYWYRQAAGRGLQLLFYSVGIGQISSEVPQNLSASRPQDRQFILSSKKLLLSDSGFYLCAWSTGQSNYGYTFGSGTRLTVV.

The chain has TRBV4-1 and TRBJ1-5, with D perhaps matching TRBD1 (5 bases). Germline lookup yields CDR1 MGHRA and CDR2 YSYEKL. This CDR3 comprises 16 residues. Trimming shortened V by 4 bases and J by 0 bases, and 13 bases separated the two germline ends. The CDR3 here is CASSPLQASSNQPQHF. In DNA, the CDR3 is TGCGCCAGCAGCCCCCTACAGGCCTCTAGCAATCAGCCCCAGCATTTT.

The V gene is TRBV2, the J gene TRBJ1-6; perhaps TRBD1 as D (5 bases). The CDR3 covers 19 residues. Germline CDR1 and CDR2: SNHLY and FYNNEI. V was clipped by 5 bases and J by 0 bases, with 20 bases between them. As DNA, the CDR3 is TGTGCCAGCAGTAAACGTGGAGACAGCATTAGCTCCTATAATTCACCCCTCCACTTT. Residues: CASSKRGDSISSYNSPLHF.

The chain joins TRBV20-1 to TRBJ1-2; D uncertain. The V end lost 6 bases, the J end lost 1 base, and 6 bases lay between the germline ends. Looked up from germline, CDR1 is DFQATT and CDR2 is SNEGSKA (reference sequence). The length of the CDR3 is 11 residues. In DNA, the CDR3 is TGCAGTGCCCACGATAACTATGGCTACACCTTC. Its translation is CSAHDNYGYTF.

This clone was detected once. The V gene is TRBV19, the J gene TRBJ2-1, with TRBD1 as a possible D gene (5 bases). Germline V lookup: CDR1 LNHDA, CDR2 SQIVND (reference sequence). Trimming shortened V by 2 bases and J by 7 bases, and 6 bases separated the two germline ends. The CDR3 loop spans 12 amino acids. The CDR3 region has the DNA TGTGCCAGTAGTATAAGGGGAAATGAGCAGTTCTTC. This gives the protein CASSIRGNEQFF.

V is TRBV29-1 and J is TRBJ2-4; a weak D match, TRBD2 (6 bases). Germline V gene sequence: CDR1 SQVTM, CDR2 ANQGSEA. V was cut by 4 bases and J by 5 bases, with 9 bases left in between. The CDR3 runs to 12 residues. The CDR3 region has the DNA TGCAGCGTTGGGGGACTGGAAAACATTCAGTACTTC. Protein sequence: CSVGGLENIQYF.

This clone has only a few counts. The chain uses TRBV4-1 and TRBJ2-2; D is ambiguous. The CDR3 spans 14 residues. CDR1 MGHRA and CDR2 YSYEKL come from the germline V gene. Trimming took off 0 bases at V and 1 base at J, with 3 bases between the two ends. The CDR3 loop reads CASSQEENTGELFF. The CDR3 DNA reads as TGCGCCAGCAGCCAAGAAGAGAACACCGGGGAGCTGTTTTTT.

J is TRBJ2-1 and V is TRBV4-2; the D gene is possibly TRBD2 (5 bases). From germline, CDR1 is LGHNA and CDR2 YNFKEQ. The V and J ends lost 0 bases and 6 bases respectively, with 15 bases between them. CDR3 length: 16 amino acids. The CDR3 region is CASSQDLKSSLNEQFF. The CDR3 coding sequence is TGTGCCAGCAGCCAAGATCTAAAGTCTAGCCTCAATGAGCAGTTCTTC.

This clone was observed once. V is TRBV15 and J is TRBJ1-4, with 7 positions matching TRBD1. The CDR3 spans 15 residues. The V gene end was trimmed by 5 bases and the J gene end by 2 bases; junction bases not matched to a gene: 5. The germline gives CDR1 LNHNV, CDR2 YYDKDF (reference sequence). CDR3 amino acids: CATSDRVATNEKLFF. For the CDR3, the DNA is TGTGCCACCAGCGACAGGGTGGCGACTAATGAAAAACTGTTTTTT.

The chain joins TRBV11-3 to TRBJ2-1; D is perhaps TRBD1 (6 bases). CDR3 size: 14 residues. Germline values: CDR1 SGHNT, CDR2 YENEEA. V lost 4 bases, J lost 7 bases, and 14 bases lay in between. The CDR3 nucleotides read TGTGCCAGCAGCTCAAAGACAGGTCCGAATGAGCAGTTCTTC. Encoded protein: CASSSKTGPNEQFF. Drawing the rest from reference TRBV11-3 and TRBJ2-1, the complete variable domain is EAGVVQSPRYKIIEKKQPVAFWCNPISGHNTLYWYLQNLGQGPELLIRYENEEAVDDSQLPKDRFSAERLKGVDSTLKIQPAELGDSAVYLCASSSKTGPNEQFFGPGTRLTVL.

The chain couples TRBV7-2 to TRBJ1-2, with D uncertain. Looked up from germline, CDR1 is SGHTA and CDR2 is FQGNSA. This CDR3 comprises 14 residues. V gave up 2 bases and J gave up 12 bases, with 19 bases separating them. CDR3 sequence (DNA): TGTGCCAGCAGCTTAACTCGAAGGGCCCCCTCCGACACCTTC. Its translation is CASSLTRRAPSDTF.

The chain links TRBV7-2 to TRBJ2-5; TRBD1 aligns across 7 bases. J lost 3 bases, V lost 5 bases, and 3 bases had no gene match. The CDR3 runs 13 residues. Germline V gene sequence: CDR1 SGHTA, CDR2 FQGNSA. In DNA form, the CDR3 reads TGTGCCAGCAGCCCGGACAGGAAAGAGACCCAGTACTTC. It translates to CASSPDRKETQYF.

The chain links TRBV29-1 to TRBJ1-2; 8 bases fit TRBD1. The length of the CDR3 is 13 residues. V was clipped by 6 bases and J by 4 bases; unmatched bases: 7. CDR1 and CDR2 from the germline V gene are SQVTM and ANQGSEA. CDR3 sequence reads: CSVYRQGSYGYTF. In DNA form, the CDR3 reads TGCAGCGTCTATCGACAGGGGAGCTATGGCTACACCTTC. Looking up the rest from reference TRBV29-1 and TRBJ1-2 gives the full variable domain: SAVISQKPSRDICQRGTSLTIQCQVDSQVTMMFWYRQQPGQSLTLIATANQGSEATYESGFVIDKFPISRPNLTFSTLTVSNMSPEDSSIYLCSVYRQGSYGYTFGSGTRLTVV.

The chain links TRBV29-1 to TRBJ2-3, with D unresolved. With 4 bases removed from V and 1 base from J, the gap between germline ends came to 12 bases. CDR1 is SQVTM and CDR2 is ANQGSEA in the germline V gene. The CDR3 loop spans 14 amino acids. The CDR3 DNA follows: TGCAGCGTTGGTCTCCTTGGGGGCACAGATACGCAGTATTTT. It yields the protein CSVGLLGGTDTQYF.

A remark on this clone: The junction departs from germline at one end; a sequencing error may be responsible. The rearrangement links TRBV18 to TRBJ2-1, with a possible D match to TRBD1 (5 bases). The CDR3 is 13 residues long. Germline values: CDR1 KGHSH, CDR2 LQKENI. This chain's CDR3 is CASSPSRDNEQFF. The CDR3 coding sequence is TGTGCCAGTTCACCCTCCAGGGACAATGAGCAGTTCTTC.

V is TRBV5-4 and J is TRBJ2-7; 9 bases match TRBD1. This CDR3 region has 14 residues. Losses at the gene ends were 4 bases for V and 4 bases for J; bases not matched to a gene: 6. From germline, CDR1 is SGHNT and CDR2 YYREEE (reference sequence). The CDR3 loop is CASSPDRGNYEQYF. DNA for the CDR3: TGTGCCAGCAGCCCGGACAGGGGAAATTACGAGCAGTACTTC.

The chain couples TRBV5-1 to TRBJ2-2; TRBD2 aligns across 9 bases. The J segment lost 3 bases and the V segment lost 5 bases, leaving 5 bases of the junction unmatched. The germline V gene encodes CDR1 SGHRS and CDR2 YFSETQ. The CDR3 is 15 amino acids. DNA of the CDR3: TGCGCCAGCAGGCCTAGCGGGGTCGACACCGGGGAGCTGTTTTTT. Translating gives CASRPSGVDTGELFF.